This note documents a single T cell receptor beta chain sequence. V lost 2 bases and J 4 bases, leaving 9 bases between the germline ends. The CDR3 spans 13 residues. Germline V gene lookup returns CDR1 SGHKS and CDR2 YYEKEE (reference sequence). Produced via immunoSEQ multiplex PCR; TCRdb's table is partial and in-frame only. Among some 140,000 clones listed, 85% to 90% were seen once. These data originate in a study of T cell responses to AZD1222 COVID-19 vaccine. This TCR was sampled from an adult in good health. The chain couples TRBV5-5 to TRBJ2-5; D is perhaps TRBD2 (6 bases). Material: peripheral blood, obtained on day 0 of MenACWY control vaccination. CDR3 sequence (DNA): TGTGCCAGCAGCTTTGTCGGGAGAGAGACCCAGTACTTC. This encodes CASSFVGRETQYF.